This passage covers 29 T cell receptor beta chains from one sample sequenced in a study of Graves' ophthalmopathy and Graves' hyperthyroidism. Amplifying from RNA transcripts, the study obtained TCR beta CDR3 regions. First-round RT-PCR with HTBI primers preceded a second-round multiplex PCR. TCRdb reanalysed the multiplex PCR reads using MiXCR and keeps one entry per CDR3 protein. The table has some 1.1 million distinct CDR3 sequences, 36% seen once; the top ten hold 11%. The source material was peripheral blood or thyroid tissue (not recorded which). The receptors were gathered from an adult man with Graves' hyperthyroidism.

The chain employs TRBV29-1 and TRBJ1-5; D might be TRBD1 (6 bases). Looked up from germline, CDR1 is SQVTM and CDR2 is ANQGSEA. V lost 6 bases and J 14 bases, leaving 23 bases between the germline ends. The CDR3 extends over 13 amino acids. In nucleotides, the CDR3 is TGCAGCGTCAAGGGTGCAGGGGCCCACTACGAGCATTTT. Protein product: CSVKGAGAHYEHF.

This clonotype was observed a few times. The V gene is TRBV4-1, the J gene TRBJ2-5; D tentatively fits TRBD1 or TRBD2 (6 bases each). With 0 bases removed from V and 5 bases from J, the gap between germline ends came to 19 bases. The CDR3 has 17 residues. CDR1 and CDR2 from the germline V gene are MGHRA and YSYEKL. The CDR3 DNA reads as TGCGCCAGCAGCCAAGAGGAGGGGACACCGGGGAGGGAGACCCAGTACTTC. It specifies CASSQEEGTPGRETQYF.

The chain joins TRBV7-2 to TRBJ1-1; perhaps TRBD1 as D (6 bases). In germline, CDR1 is SGHTA, CDR2 FQGNSA. Trimming took off 3 bases at V and 3 bases at J, with 14 bases between the two ends. This CDR3 is 15 amino acids long. The CDR3 protein is CASSFRDIGYTEAFF. CDR3 sequence (DNA): TGTGCCAGCAGCTTCCGGGACATAGGTTACACTGAAGCTTTCTTT.

This clonotype came up many times. Written as DNA, the CDR3 is TGTGCCAGCAGCACCGGGACAGGGCATCAGCCCCAGCATTTT. This codes for CASSTGTGHQPQHF. The chain couples TRBV7-2 to TRBJ1-5; TRBD1 matches 9 bases. CDR3 length: 14 residues. Trimming removed 5 bases from V and 5 bases from J; junction bases left unmatched: 4. Germline V CDR1 and CDR2: SGHTA, FQGNSA. The complete variable domain, with remaining parts taken from reference TRBV7-2 and TRBJ1-5, reads GAGVSQSPSNKVTEKGKDVELRCDPISGHTALYWYRQSLGQGLEFLIYFQGNSAPDKSGLPSDRFSAERTGGSVSTLTIQRTQQEDSAVYLCASSTGTGHQPQHFGDGTRLSIL.

This clonotype was observed at least ten times. V is TRBV7-8 and J is TRBJ2-5, with 11 bases identical to TRBD2. This CDR3 region has 16 residues. The J segment lost 5 bases and the V segment lost 1 base, leaving 6 bases of the junction unmatched. Germline assignment: CDR1 SGHVS and CDR2 FQNEAQ. The DNA for the CDR3 is TGTGCCAGCAGCTTAGATGCTAGCGGGAGGCGGGAGACCCAGTACTTC. Protein sequence: CASSLDASGRRETQYF.

The J gene is TRBJ2-5, the V gene TRBV7-9; D might be TRBD2 (5 bases). Germline lookup yields CDR1 SEHNR and CDR2 FQNEAQ (reference sequence). Trimming cost V 5 bases and J 8 bases, with 21 bases left between them. CDR3 length: 15 residues. The CDR3 protein is CASSRREWLSGTQYF. CDR3 nucleotides: TGTGCCAGCAGCCGAAGGGAGTGGCTATCAGGAACCCAGTACTTC.

This clonotype has a handful of counts. This sequence joins TRBV12-3 or TRBV12-4 and TRBJ1-3; D gene ambiguous. The CDR3 length is 14 residues. V lost 8 bases to trimming and J lost 2 bases, with 13 bases between them. The CDR3 DNA is TGTGCCAGCGCGATACTCGTGACTGGAAACACCATATATTTT. Translation: CASAILVTGNTIYF.

This chain uses TRBV7-2 with TRBJ2-7; D gene uncertain. The germline V and J ends were trimmed by 4 bases and 3 bases, with 13 bases remaining between them. The germline V gene has CDR1 SGHTA and CDR2 FQGNSA. The CDR3 runs to 14 residues. The CDR3 DNA reads TGTGCCAGCAGCTCACGGCGACTCAACTACGAGCAGTACTTC. The encoded protein is CASSSRRLNYEQYF.

This clonotype was counted many times. This chain connects TRBV7-8 to TRBJ1-1; D unresolved. V dropped 4 bases and J dropped 8 bases, with 11 bases sitting between them. The CDR3 is made up of 12 amino acids. The germline V gene encodes CDR1 SGHVS and CDR2 FQNEAQ. CDR3 coding DNA: TGTGCCAGCAGCTACAGAACCTTAGAAGCTTTCTTT. Translated: CASSYRTLEAFF.

This clonotype occurred a few times. The chain combines TRBV19 with TRBJ1-5; 11 nucleotides match TRBD1. Unmatched junction bases numbered 2, after V lost 3 bases and J lost 7 bases. CDR3 length: 14 residues. Germline values: CDR1 LNHDA, CDR2 SQIVND (reference sequence). For the CDR3, the DNA is TGTGCCAGTAGTATTGGGACAGGGGGGCAGCCCCAGCATTTT. This encodes CASSIGTGGQPQHF.

In its sample, this clonotype was seen once. The chain links TRBV12-3 or TRBV12-4 to TRBJ1-5; D is undetermined. Trimming left V 9 bases short and J 9 bases short, with 15 bases between. The CDR3 covers 12 residues. CDR3 sequence (DNA): TGTGCCAGTAGACCCTCCCCGGGGCCCCAGCATTTT. Its translation: CASRPSPGPQHF.

This clonotype was picked up many times. The J gene is TRBJ2-7, the V gene TRBV7-9; D not certain. The CDR3 contains 14 residues. Germline V gives CDR1 SEHNR, CDR2 FQNEAQ (reference sequence). V gave up 3 bases and J gave up 3 bases, with 12 bases separating them. The CDR3 is CASSLPTRIYEQYF. The CDR3 DNA is TGTGCCAGCAGCTTGCCCACACGCATCTACGAGCAGTACTTC.

Of note for this clonotype: A single base separates this from a much larger clone, so it may be a read error. The chain employs TRBV11-2 and TRBJ2-7, with 9 bases identical to TRBD1. This CDR3 is 14 amino acids long. Germline CDR1 SGHAT, CDR2 FQNNGV. In DNA form, the CDR3 reads TGTGCCAGCAGCTCACCCTGGACAGGGGACGAGCAGCACTTC. This encodes CASSSPWTGDEQHF.

This clonotype was seen many times. The chain combines TRBV10-1 with TRBJ2-7, with D hard to call. The CDR3 consists of 16 residues. Trimming removed 10 bases from V and 0 bases from J, with 22 bases in between. Germline V gene lookup returns CDR1 WNHNN and CDR2 SYGVQD (reference sequence). CDR3 in amino acids: CAILPGETPHSYEQYF. CDR3 sequence (DNA): TGCGCCATACTACCCGGAGAGACACCGCACTCCTACGAGCAGTACTTC.

This clonotype was seen only a few times. This rearrangement joins TRBV7-2 to TRBJ2-7, with 10 bases that match TRBD2. V trimming: 6 bases; J trimming: 5 bases; junction bases outside the gene matches: 10. The CDR3 consists of 15 residues. Germline V gene data show CDR1 as SGHTA and CDR2 as FQGNSA. The CDR3 reads CASRPASGGSHEQYF. CDR3 nucleotide sequence: TGTGCCAGCAGACCCGCTAGCGGGGGATCCCACGAGCAGTACTTC.

In its sample, this clonotype was seen a few times. The chain combines TRBV10-2 with TRBJ1-1; D remains ambiguous. CDR1 is WSHSY and CDR2 is SAAADI in the germline V gene. CDR3 length: 14 residues. Trimming cost V 2 bases and J 3 bases, with 10 bases left between them. The CDR3 loop reads CASSEDGGYTEAFF. The CDR3 region has the DNA TGCGCCAGCAGTGAGGACGGCGGTTACACTGAAGCTTTCTTT.

This clonotype showed up many times. The chain has TRBV20-1 and TRBJ2-7; D not resolved. Trimming left V 6 bases short and J 3 bases short, with 6 bases between. The CDR3 is made up of 10 amino acids. Germline V CDR1 and CDR2: DFQATT, SNEGSKA (reference sequence). CDR3 sequence reads: CSARIYEQYF. The DNA for the CDR3 is TGCAGTGCCCGGATCTACGAGCAGTACTTC.

The table lists this clonotype with many counts. V is TRBV10-3 and J is TRBJ2-2; 9 bases line up with TRBD2. Germline CDR1 is ENHRY and CDR2 is SYGVKD. The CDR3 has 16 residues. V was pared by 6 bases and J by 3 bases, with 8 bases of the junction left unmatched. The CDR3 DNA reads as TGTGCCATCAGGACCATAGCGGGAGCATACACCGGGGAGCTGTTTTTT. Its translation is CAIRTIAGAYTGELFF.

V gene TRBV7-2 combines with J gene TRBJ2-5, with a possible D match to TRBD2 (6 bases). The CDR3 has 17 residues. Trimming stripped 2 bases from V and 2 bases from J, with 18 bases between. Germline assignment: CDR1 SGHTA and CDR2 FQGNSA. CDR3 region: CASSLTTQRALQETQYF. The DNA of the CDR3 is TGTGCCAGCAGCTTAACGACTCAGCGGGCACTGCAAGAGACCCAGTACTTC.

This clonotype appeared once. A much larger clone sits a single nucleotide away, making a read error possible. This sequence joins TRBV12-3 or TRBV12-4 and TRBJ1-1; 10 nucleotides line up with TRBD1. This CDR3 contains 15 residues. In DNA, the CDR3 is TGTGCCAGCAGTCACCAGGGACAGGGGATTGTTGAAGCTCTCTTT. Translating it yields CASSHQGQGIVEALF.

This clonotype was recorded a few times. The rearrangement uses TRBV5-6 and TRBJ2-7, with TRBD1 matching over 7 bases. The CDR3 is 13 residues long. J gave up 1 base and V 7 bases, and 5 bases lay outside the gene matches. Germline-derived CDR1 and CDR2 are SGHDT and YYEEEE. Here the CDR3 DNA reads TGTGCCAGCGGACCCAGGGGGTCCTACGAGCAGTACTTC. Its translation is CASGPRGSYEQYF.

The rearrangement links TRBV7-2 to TRBJ2-1; 12 nucleotides agree with TRBD2. J was trimmed by 7 bases and V by 5 bases; bases with no gene match: 6. CDR3 size: 15 residues. Germline V lookup: CDR1 SGHTA, CDR2 FQGNSA. CDR3 sequence (DNA): TGTGCCAGCAGCACGACTAGCGGGGGTAGTAATGAGCAGTTCTTC. It specifies CASSTTSGGSNEQFF.

Note on this clonotype: A much bigger clone sits one base away, suggesting this may be a read error. The chain links TRBV11-2 to TRBJ2-7; 8 bases fit TRBD1. CDR1 is SGHAT and CDR2 is FQNNGV in the germline V gene. CDR3 length: 15 residues. The CDR3 bases are TGTGTCAGCAGCTTAGAGGACAGGGCCACCTACGAGCAGTACTTC. Translated, it gives CVSSLEDRATYEQYF.

This clonotype was counted ten times or more. The chain employs TRBV29-1 and TRBJ1-1, with a tentative D call TRBD1 (6 bases). V was shortened by 6 bases and J by 5 bases, with 16 bases between the two germline ends. The CDR3 loop spans 13 amino acids. Germline-derived CDR1 and CDR2 are SQVTM and ANQGSEA. The CDR3: CSVVGRGGTEAFF. The CDR3 region has the DNA TGCAGCGTGGTTGGAAGGGGGGGAACTGAAGCTTTCTTT.

This clonotype was recorded many times. This chain connects TRBV4-1 to TRBJ1-2; no clear D. The CDR3 spans 16 residues. Trimming took off 6 bases at V and 5 bases at J, with 22 bases between the two ends. Looked up from germline, CDR1 is MGHRA and CDR2 is YSYEKL. CDR3 DNA sequence: TGCGCCAGCAGTCCGAAGGACGGAGCAAATACGTATGGCTACACCTTC. Encoded protein: CASSPKDGANTYGYTF.

The rearrangement joins TRBV29-1 to TRBJ2-5, with D perhaps matching TRBD1 or TRBD2 (5 bases each). Germline lookup yields CDR1 SQVTM and CDR2 ANQGSEA. Trimming removed 8 bases at V and 2 bases at J, with 15 bases between. The CDR3 is 13 residues long. In DNA form, the CDR3 reads TGCAGCTTGGGACCTGGCCCACAAGAGACCCAGTACTTC. It codes for CSLGPGPQETQYF. Variable domain in full (rest from reference TRBV29-1 and TRBJ2-5): SAVISQKPSRDICQRGTSLTIQCQVDSQVTMMFWYRQQPGQSLTLIATANQGSEATYESGFVIDKFPISRPNLTFSTLTVSNMSPEDSSIYLCSLGPGPQETQYFGPGTRLLVL.

This clonotype has a count of ten or more. The chain uses TRBV12-3 or TRBV12-4 and TRBJ1-6, with D possibly TRBD1 on 6 matching bases. V lost 7 bases to trimming and J lost 3 bases, with 7 bases between them. The CDR3 extends over 13 amino acids. CDR3 in DNA: TGTGCCAGCAAGGGGGACTATAATTCACCCCTCCACTTT. The encoded protein is CASKGDYNSPLHF.

This clonotype was detected many times. The DNA for the CDR3 is TGTGCCAGCAGCAGCCTCTACGCACCCCTCCACTTT. This gives the protein CASSSLYAPLHF. The chain couples TRBV7-6 to TRBJ1-6; D is ambiguous. The germline gives CDR1 SGHVS, CDR2 FNYEAQ. The CDR3 consists of 12 residues. With 5 bases removed from V and 11 bases from J, the gap between germline ends came to 10 bases.

This clonotype was counted at least ten times. V gene TRBV9 combines with J gene TRBJ1-4; D is undetermined. Between the trimmed V and J ends, which lost 2 bases and 5 bases, there was a span of 13 bases. The CDR3 spans 15 residues. Per the germline V gene, CDR1 is SGDLS and CDR2 is YYNGEE. The CDR3 region has the DNA TGTGCCAGCAGCGTGGGCAGTCTGGGGAATGAAAAACTGTTTTTT. It encodes CASSVGSLGNEKLFF.